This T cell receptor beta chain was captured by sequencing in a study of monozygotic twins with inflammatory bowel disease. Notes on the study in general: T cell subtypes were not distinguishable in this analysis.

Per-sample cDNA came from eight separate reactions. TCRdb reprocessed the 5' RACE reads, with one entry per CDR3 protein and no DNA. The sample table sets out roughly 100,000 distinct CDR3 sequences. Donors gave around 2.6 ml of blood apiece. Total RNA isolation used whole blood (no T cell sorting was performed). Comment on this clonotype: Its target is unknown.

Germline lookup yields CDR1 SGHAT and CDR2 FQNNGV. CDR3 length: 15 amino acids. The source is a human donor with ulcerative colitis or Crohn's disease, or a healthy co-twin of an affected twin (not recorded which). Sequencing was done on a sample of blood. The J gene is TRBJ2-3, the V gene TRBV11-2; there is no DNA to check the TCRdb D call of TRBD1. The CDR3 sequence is CASGPRTLLTDTQYF.